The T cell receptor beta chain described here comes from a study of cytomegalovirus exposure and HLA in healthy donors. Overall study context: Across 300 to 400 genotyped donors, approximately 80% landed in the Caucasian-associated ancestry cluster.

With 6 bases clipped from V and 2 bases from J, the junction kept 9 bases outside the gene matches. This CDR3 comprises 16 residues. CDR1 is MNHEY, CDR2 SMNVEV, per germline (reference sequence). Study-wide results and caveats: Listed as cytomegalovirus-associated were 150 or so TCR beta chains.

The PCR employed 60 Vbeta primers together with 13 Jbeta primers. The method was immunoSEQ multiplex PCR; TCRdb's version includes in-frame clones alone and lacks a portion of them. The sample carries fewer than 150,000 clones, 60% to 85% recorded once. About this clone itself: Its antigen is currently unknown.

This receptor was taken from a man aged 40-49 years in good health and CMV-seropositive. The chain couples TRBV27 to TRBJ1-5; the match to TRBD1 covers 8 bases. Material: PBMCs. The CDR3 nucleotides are TGTGCCAGCAGCCCCTGGACAGGGATGGGCAATCAGCCCCAGCATTTT. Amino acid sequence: CASSPWTGMGNQPQHF.